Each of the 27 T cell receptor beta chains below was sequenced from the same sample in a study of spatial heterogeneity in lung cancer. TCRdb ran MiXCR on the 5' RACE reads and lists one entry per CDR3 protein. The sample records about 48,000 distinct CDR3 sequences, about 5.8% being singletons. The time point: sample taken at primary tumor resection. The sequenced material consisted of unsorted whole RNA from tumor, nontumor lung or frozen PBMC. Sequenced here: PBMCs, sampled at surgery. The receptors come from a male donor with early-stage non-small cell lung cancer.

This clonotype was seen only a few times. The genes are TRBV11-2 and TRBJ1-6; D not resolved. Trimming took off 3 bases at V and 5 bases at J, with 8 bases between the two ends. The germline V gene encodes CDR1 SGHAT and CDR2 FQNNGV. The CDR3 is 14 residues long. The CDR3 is CASSFSQNNSPLHF. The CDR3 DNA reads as TGTGCCAGCAGCTTCTCACAGAATAATTCACCCCTCCACTTT. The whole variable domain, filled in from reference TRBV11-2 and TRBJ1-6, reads EAGVAQSPRYKIIEKRQSVAFWCNPISGHATLYWYQQILGQGPKLLIQFQNNGVVDDSQLPKDRFSAERLKGVDSTLKIQPAKLEDSAVYLCASSFSQNNSPLHFGNGTRLTVT.

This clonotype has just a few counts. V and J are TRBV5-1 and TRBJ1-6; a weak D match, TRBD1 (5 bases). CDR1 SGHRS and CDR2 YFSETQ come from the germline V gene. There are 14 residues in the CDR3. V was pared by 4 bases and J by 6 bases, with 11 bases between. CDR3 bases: TGCGCCAGCAGCCCGGACACCACTAATTCACCCCTCCACTTT. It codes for CASSPDTTNSPLHF.

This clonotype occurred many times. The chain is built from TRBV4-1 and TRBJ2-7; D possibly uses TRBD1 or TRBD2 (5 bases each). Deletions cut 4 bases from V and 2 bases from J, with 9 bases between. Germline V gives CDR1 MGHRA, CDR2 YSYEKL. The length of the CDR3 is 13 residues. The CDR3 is CASSRDPTYEQYF. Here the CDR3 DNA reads TGCGCCAGCAGCCGGGACCCCACCTACGAGCAGTACTTC.

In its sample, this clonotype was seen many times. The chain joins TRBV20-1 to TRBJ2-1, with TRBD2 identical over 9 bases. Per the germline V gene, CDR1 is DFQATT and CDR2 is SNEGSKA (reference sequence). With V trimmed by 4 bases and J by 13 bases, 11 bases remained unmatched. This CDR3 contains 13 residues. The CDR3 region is CSATVAGDLVQFF. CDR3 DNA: TGCAGTGCTACGGTAGCGGGAGATTTAGTACAGTTCTTC.

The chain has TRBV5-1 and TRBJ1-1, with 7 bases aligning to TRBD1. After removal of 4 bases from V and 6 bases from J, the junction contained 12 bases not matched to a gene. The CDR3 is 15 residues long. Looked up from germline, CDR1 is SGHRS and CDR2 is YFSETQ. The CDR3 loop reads CASSQWDRENAEAFF. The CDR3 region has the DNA TGCGCCAGCAGCCAGTGGGACAGAGAAAACGCTGAAGCTTTCTTT.

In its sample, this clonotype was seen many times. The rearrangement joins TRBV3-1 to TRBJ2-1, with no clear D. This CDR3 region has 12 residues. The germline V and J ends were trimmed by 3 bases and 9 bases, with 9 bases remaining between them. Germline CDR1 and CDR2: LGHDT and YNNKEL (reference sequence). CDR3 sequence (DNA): TGTGCCAGCAGCCACCCCTCCGGTGAGCAGTTCTTC. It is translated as CASSHPSGEQFF.

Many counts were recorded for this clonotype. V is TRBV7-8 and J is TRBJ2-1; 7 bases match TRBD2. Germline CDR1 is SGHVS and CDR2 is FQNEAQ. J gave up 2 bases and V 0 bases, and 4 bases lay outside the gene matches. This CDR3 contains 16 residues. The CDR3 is CASSLALAVPYNEQFF. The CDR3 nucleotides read TGTGCCAGCAGCTTAGCGCTAGCGGTCCCCTACAATGAGCAGTTCTTC. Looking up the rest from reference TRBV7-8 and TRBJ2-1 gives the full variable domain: GAGVSQSPRYKVAKRGQDVALRCDPISGHVSLFWYQQALGQGPEFLTYFQNEAQLDKSGLPSDRFFAERPEGSVSTLKIQRTQQEDSAVYLCASSLALAVPYNEQFFGPGTRLTVL.

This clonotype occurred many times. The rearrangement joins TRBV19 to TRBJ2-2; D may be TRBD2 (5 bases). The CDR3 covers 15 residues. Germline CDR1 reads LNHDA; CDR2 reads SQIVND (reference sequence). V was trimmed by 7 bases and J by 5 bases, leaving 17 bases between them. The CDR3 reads CASTGAQDWTGELFF. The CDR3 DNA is TGTGCCAGTACGGGCGCTCAGGACTGGACCGGGGAGCTGTTTTTT.

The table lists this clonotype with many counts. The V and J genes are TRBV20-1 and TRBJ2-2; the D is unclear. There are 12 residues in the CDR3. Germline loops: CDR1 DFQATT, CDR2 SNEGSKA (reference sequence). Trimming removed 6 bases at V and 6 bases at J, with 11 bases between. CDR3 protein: CSAQLSPGELFF. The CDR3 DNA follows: TGCAGTGCGCAGTTGTCCCCCGGGGAGCTGTTTTTT.

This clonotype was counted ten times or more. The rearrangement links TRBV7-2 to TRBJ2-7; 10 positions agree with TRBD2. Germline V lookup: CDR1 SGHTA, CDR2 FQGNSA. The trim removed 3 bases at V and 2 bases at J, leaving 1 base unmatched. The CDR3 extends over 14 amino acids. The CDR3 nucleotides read TGTGCCAGCAGCTTTACTAGCGGGGCCTACGAGCAGTACTTC. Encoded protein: CASSFTSGAYEQYF.

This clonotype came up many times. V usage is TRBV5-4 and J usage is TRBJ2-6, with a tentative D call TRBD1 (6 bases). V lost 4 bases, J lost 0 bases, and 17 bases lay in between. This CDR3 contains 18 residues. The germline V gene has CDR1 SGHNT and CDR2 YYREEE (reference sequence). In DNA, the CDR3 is TGTGCCAGCAGCCCGACAGGAAACTCTCCCTCTGGGGCCAACGTCCTGACTTTC. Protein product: CASSPTGNSPSGANVLTF.

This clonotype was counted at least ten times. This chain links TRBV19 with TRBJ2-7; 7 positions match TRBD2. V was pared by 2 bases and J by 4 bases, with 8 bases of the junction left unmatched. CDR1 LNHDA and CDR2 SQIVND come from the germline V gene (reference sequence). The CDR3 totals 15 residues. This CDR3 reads CASSIRREGRYEQYF. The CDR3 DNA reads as TGTGCCAGTAGTATACGGAGGGAGGGCCGGTACGAGCAGTACTTC.

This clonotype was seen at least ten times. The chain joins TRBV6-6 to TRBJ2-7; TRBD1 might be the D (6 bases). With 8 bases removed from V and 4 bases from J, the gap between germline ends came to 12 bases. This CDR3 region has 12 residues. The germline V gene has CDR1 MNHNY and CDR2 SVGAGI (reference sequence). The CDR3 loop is CASCGRGYEQYF. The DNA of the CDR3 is TGTGCCAGCTGTGGCAGGGGTTACGAGCAGTACTTC.

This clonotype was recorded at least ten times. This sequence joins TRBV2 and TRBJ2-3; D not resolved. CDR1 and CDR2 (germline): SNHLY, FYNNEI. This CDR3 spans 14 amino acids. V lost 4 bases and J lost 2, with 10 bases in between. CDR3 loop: CASSVTQPTDTQYF. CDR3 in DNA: TGTGCCAGCAGTGTAACACAGCCCACAGATACGCAGTATTTT. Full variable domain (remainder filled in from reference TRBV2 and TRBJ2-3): EPEVTQTPSHQVTQMGQEVILRCVPISNHLYFYWYRQILGQKVEFLVSFYNNEISEKSEIFDDQFSVERPDGSNFTLKIRSTKLEDSAMYFCASSVTQPTDTQYFGPGTRLTVL.

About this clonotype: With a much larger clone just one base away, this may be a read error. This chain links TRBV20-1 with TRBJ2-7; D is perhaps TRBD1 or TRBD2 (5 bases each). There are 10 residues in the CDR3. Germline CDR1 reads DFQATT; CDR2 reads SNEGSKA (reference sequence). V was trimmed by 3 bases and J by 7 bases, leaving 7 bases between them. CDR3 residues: CSARWGEQYF. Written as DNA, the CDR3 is TGCAGTGCTAGGTGGGGGGAGCAGTACTTC.

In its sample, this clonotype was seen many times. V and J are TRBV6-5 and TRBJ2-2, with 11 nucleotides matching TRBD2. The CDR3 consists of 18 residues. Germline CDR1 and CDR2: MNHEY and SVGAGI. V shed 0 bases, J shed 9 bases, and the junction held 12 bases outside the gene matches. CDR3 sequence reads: CASSYSTMGLADSWELFF. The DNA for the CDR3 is TGTGCCAGCAGTTACTCGACTATGGGACTAGCGGATAGTTGGGAGCTGTTTTTT.

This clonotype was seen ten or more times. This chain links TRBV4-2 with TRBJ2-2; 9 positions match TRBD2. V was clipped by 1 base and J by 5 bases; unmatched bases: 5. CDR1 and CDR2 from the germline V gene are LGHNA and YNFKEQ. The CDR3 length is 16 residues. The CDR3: CASSQGWREGTGELFF. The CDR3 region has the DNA TGTGCCAGCAGCCAAGGGTGGCGGGAGGGGACCGGGGAGCTGTTTTTT.

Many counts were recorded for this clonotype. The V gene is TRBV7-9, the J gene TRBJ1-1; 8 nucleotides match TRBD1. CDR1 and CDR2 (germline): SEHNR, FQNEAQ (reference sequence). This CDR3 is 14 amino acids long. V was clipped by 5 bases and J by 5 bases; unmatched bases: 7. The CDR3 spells CASSRTGTGTEAFF. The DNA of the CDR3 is TGTGCCAGCAGCCGGACAGGGACGGGGACTGAAGCTTTCTTT. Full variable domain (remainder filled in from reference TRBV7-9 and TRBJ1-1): DTGVSQNPRHKITKRGQNVTFRCDPISEHNRLYWYRQTLGQGPEFLTYFQNEAQLEKSRLLSDRFSAERPKGSFSTLEIQRTEQGDSAMYLCASSRTGTGTEAFFGQGTRLTVV.

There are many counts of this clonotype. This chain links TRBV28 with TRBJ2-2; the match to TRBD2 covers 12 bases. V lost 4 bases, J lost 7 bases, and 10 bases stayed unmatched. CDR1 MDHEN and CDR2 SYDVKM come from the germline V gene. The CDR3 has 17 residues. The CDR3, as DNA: TGTGCCAGCAGTTCGCCCGCCGGACTAGCGGGAAGCGGGGAGCTGTTTTTT. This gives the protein CASSSPAGLAGSGELFF. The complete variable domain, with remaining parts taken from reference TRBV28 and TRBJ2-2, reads DVKVTQSSRYLVKRTGEKVFLECVQDMDHENMFWYRQDPGLGLRLIYFSYDVKMKEKGDIPEGYSVSREKKERFSLILESASTNQTSMYLCASSSPAGLAGSGELFFGEGSRLTVL.

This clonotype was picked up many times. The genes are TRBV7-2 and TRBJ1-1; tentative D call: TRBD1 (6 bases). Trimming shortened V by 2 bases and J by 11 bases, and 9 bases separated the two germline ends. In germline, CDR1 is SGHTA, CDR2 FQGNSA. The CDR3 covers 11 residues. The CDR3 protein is CASSLMGAAFF. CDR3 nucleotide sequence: TGTGCCAGCAGCTTAATGGGGGCGGCTTTCTTT.

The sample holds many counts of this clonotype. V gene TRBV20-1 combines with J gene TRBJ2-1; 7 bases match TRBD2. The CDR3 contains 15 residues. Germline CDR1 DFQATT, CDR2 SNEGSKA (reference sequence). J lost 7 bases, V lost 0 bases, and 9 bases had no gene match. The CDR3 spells CSARDPSTSANEQFF. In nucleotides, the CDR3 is TGCAGTGCTAGAGATCCCTCTACTAGCGCGAATGAGCAGTTCTTC.

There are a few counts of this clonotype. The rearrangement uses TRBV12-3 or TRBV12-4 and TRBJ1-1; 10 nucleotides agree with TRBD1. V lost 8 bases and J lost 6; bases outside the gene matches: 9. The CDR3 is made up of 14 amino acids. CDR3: CASLVTGGRAEAFF. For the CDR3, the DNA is TGTGCCAGCTTAGTGACAGGGGGCAGAGCTGAAGCTTTCTTT.

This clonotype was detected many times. The CDR3 protein is CASSLEGGQNTEAFF. The CDR3 nucleotides are TGCGCCAGCAGCTTGGAAGGAGGACAGAACACTGAAGCTTTCTTT. V and J are TRBV5-1 and TRBJ1-1; TRBD1 is a possible D gene (5 bases). CDR1 SGHRS and CDR2 YFSETQ come from the germline V gene. The CDR3 is 15 amino acids. Trimming removed 0 bases at V and 1 base at J, with 10 bases between.

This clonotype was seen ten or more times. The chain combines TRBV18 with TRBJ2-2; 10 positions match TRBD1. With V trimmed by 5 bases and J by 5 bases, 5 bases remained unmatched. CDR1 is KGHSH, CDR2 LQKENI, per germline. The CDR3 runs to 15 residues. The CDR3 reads CASSYDRGRTGELFF. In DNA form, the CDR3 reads TGTGCCAGCTCATACGACAGGGGGCGGACCGGGGAGCTGTTTTTT.

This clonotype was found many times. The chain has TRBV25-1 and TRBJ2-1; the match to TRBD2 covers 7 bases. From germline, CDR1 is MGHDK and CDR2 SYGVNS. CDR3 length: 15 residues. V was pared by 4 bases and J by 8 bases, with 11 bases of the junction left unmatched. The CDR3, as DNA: TGTGCCAGCAGTGCATCGGGGGGAGGTTTGGATGAGCAGTTCTTC. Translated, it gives CASSASGGGLDEQFF.

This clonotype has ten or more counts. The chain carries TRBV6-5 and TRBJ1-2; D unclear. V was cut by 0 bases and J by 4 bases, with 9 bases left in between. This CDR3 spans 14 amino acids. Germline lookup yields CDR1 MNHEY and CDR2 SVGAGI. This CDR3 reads CASSYSFSLYGYTF. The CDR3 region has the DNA TGTGCCAGCAGTTACTCGTTCAGCCTCTATGGCTACACCTTC.

CDR3 region: CASSPSPKWTGGNYGYTF. CDR3 DNA: TGTGCCAGCAGCCCCTCCCCCAAGTGGACAGGGGGTAACTATGGCTACACCTTC. The chain carries TRBV9 and TRBJ1-2, with 10 nucleotides matching TRBD1. This CDR3 region has 18 residues. CDR1 is SGDLS, CDR2 YYNGEE, per germline. The V segment lost 4 bases and the J segment 1 base; nucleotides outside the gene matches: 13.